Included here is one T cell receptor beta chain sequence, with context. The V end lost 0 bases, the J end lost 0 bases, and 13 bases lay between the germline ends. Germline V lookup: CDR1 SGHRS, CDR2 YFSETQ. The CDR3 loop spans 17 amino acids. This specimen belongs to a study of blood T cell repertoires in COVID-19. In the study overall: Samples came from the United States, Italy and Spain, spanning acute and convalescent COVID-19.

Clones were sequenced by immunoSEQ multiplex PCR, and TCRdb holds only the in-frame ones, with some missing. The table shows some 150,000 clones, with 75% to 90% occurring only once. Specimen: peripheral blood. The J gene is TRBJ2-1, the V gene TRBV5-1; tentatively, D is TRBD2 (6 bases). The TCR sequence derives from a human donor in a cohort sampled during active COVID-19. The chain's CDR3 is CASSLATGTGSYNEQFF. The CDR3 DNA sequence: TGCGCCAGCAGCTTGGCCACCGGGACTGGCTCCTACAATGAGCAGTTCTTC.